The present TCR beta chain was sequenced within a study of blood T cell repertoires in COVID-19 (dated by TCRdb to 2020 to 2022). In terms of the full investigation: Samples from collaborators originated in the United States, Italy and Spain and spanned both the acute and convalescent phases of COVID-19. The material from the prospective study consisted of cDNA or gDNA derived from T cells, B-cell-depleted T cells, or PBMCs. The dataset comprised deeply sampled blood TCRbeta repertoires from subjects exposed to, actively infected with, or recovered from COVID-19. The repertoires were made available in a free public database intended to serve as a resource for research on the immune response to SARS-CoV-2. Samples were obtained from the ongoing ImmuneRACE study (first 160 participants) and from about 1,300 subjects provided by 6 global collaborators. Sample metadata almost always included a de-identified subject ID, COVID-19 status, age in years and sex. Where HLA class I and class II types were available, the types were taken from metadata supplied by the sample provider, not from assay-based typing.

The immunoSEQ Assay, a bias-controlled multiplex PCR, was used to amplify TCRbeta CDR3 regions from genomic DNA. The authors' pipeline ran thus. Within the assay, amplification of reference gene primers was used to estimate how many nucleated cells each sample contained. To quantify the absolute abundance of each unique TCRbeta CDR3 rearrangement, sequence reads were collapsed and filtered. For each sample, productive Simpson clonality was calculated as the square root of Simpson's diversity index over productive rearrangements. TCRdb mirrors the immuneACCESS table, restricted to in-frame sequences. Some clones are absent from its copies; in checked studies, under half trace to an unresolved V gene, and the reason for the others is unknown. The D gene and trimming were derived from the DNA, and the V and J assignments and clone size from that table. This sample comprises over 140,000 clones, 75% to 85% of them detected only once. Of the sample, approximately 5% is held by the ten largest clones.

With regard to this clone: Its antigen remains unidentified. No base qualities exist here, and no much larger clone lies one base off it.

What the study reported, not specific to this receptor: How much clinical and demographic metadata was included differed by source and by participant, and the metadata was provided uncurated.

Sequences WNHNN (CDR1) and SYGVQD (CDR2) are obtained from the germline V gene (reference sequence). The junction shows trimming of 4 bases on V and 1 base on J, plus 7 bases between the germline ends. The CDR3 numbers 13 residues from cysteine through phenylalanine. The entry retains the CDR3 DNA only, 39 bases that are in frame from base 1. Each collaborating institution followed its own protocols to collect whole blood in K2EDTA tubes. For TCRbeta analysis, collaborators shipped samples as frozen whole blood, isolated PBMCs, or DNA extracted from either of those sample types. This sequence originates from an elderly woman with active or convalescent COVID-19. Specimen: peripheral blood. Here the chain combines TRBV10-1 and TRBJ1-1, with TRBD1 tentatively as D gene (5 bases match). The DNA sequence is TGCGCCAGCAGTGTCGACAGGAACACTGAAGCTTTCTTT. It translates to CASSVDRNTEAFF.